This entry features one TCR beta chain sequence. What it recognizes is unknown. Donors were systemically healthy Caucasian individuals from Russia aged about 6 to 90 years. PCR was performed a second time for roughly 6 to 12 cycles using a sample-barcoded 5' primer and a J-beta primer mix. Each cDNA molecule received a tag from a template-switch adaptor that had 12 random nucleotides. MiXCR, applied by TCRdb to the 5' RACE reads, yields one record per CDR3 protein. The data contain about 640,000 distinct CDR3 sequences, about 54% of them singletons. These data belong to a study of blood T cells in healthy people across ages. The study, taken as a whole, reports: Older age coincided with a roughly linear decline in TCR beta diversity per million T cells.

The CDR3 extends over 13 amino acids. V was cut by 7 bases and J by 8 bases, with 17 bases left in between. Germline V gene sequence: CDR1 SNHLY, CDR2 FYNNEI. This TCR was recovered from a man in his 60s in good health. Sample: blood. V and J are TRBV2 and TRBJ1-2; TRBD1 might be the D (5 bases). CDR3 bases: TGTGCCAGCATCGACAGTCCGTCGAGCGGCTACACCTTC. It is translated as CASIDSPSSGYTF. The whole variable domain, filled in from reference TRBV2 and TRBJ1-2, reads EPEVTQTPSHQVTQMGQEVILRCVPISNHLYFYWYRQILGQKVEFLVSFYNNEISEKSEIFDDQFSVERPDGSNFTLKIRSTKLEDSAMYFCASIDSPSSGYTFGSGTRLTVV.